The clone carrying this T cell receptor beta chain showed up many times. Its antigen is as yet unknown. This sample was taken from a study of T-cell reconstitution after alpha-beta-depleted transplantation in children. This CDR3 spans 16 amino acids. Germline V CDR1 and CDR2: KGHDR, SFDVKD. V dropped 2 bases and J dropped 8; count of bases not matched to a gene: 11. It was with unique molecular identifiers that the TCRbeta library was prepared. TCRdb re-called the PCR reads with MiXCR, one entry per CDR3 protein. The sample has approximately 220,000 distinct CDR3 sequences, more than 15% seen once; the top ten hold around 45%. General study points: After transplant, at about two months, alpha-beta T cells were reportedly derived from several hundred expanded graft clones. T cells produced anew were the main source of T-cell counts and diversity one year after transplant.

V usage is TRBV24-1 and J usage is TRBJ2-1, with 7 bases matching TRBD2. This TCR came from a male patient between 2 and 10 years old who had a stem cell transplant for acute lymphoblastic leukemia, so the T cells may come from the graft donor. The sequencing used PBMCs, mostly from graft donor cells, collected 360 days after TCRalphabeta/CD19-depleted stem cell transplant. CDR3 DNA sequence: TGTGCCACCAGTGATTCGGGGAGGGGACGGGGGGATGAGCAGTTCTTC. Translating it yields CATSDSGRGRGDEQFF.